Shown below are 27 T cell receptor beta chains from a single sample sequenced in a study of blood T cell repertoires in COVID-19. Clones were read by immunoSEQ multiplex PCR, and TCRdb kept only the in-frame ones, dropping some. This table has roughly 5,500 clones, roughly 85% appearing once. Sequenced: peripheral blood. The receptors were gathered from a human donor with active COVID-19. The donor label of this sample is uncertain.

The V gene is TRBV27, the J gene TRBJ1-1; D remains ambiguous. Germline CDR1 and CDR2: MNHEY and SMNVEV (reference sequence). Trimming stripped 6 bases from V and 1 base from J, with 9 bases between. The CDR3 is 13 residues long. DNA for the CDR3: TGTGCCAGCAGCCCCGGGGAGAACACTGAAGCTTTCTTT. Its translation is CASSPGENTEAFF.

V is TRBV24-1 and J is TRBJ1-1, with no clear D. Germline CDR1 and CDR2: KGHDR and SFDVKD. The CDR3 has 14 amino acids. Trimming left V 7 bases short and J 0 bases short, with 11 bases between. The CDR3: CATREGGLNTEAFF. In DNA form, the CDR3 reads TGTGCCACCAGAGAAGGAGGGTTGAACACTGAAGCTTTCTTT.

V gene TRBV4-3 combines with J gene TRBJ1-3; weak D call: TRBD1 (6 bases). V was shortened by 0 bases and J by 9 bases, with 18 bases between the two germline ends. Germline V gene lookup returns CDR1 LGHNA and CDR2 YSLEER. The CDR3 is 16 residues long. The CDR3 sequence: CASSQEPPGQRTTIYF. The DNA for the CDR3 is TGCGCCAGCAGCCAAGAACCTCCGGGACAACGAACCACCATATATTTT.

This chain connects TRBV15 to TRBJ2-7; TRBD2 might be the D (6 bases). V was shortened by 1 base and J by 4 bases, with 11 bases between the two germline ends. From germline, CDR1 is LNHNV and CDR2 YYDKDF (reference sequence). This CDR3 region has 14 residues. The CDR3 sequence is CATSRGRDPYEQYF. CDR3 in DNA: TGTGCCACCAGCAGAGGGAGGGACCCATACGAGCAGTACTTC.

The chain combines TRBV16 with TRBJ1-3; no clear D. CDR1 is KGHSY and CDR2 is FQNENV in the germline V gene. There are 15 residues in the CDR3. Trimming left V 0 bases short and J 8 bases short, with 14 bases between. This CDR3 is CASSQSGGYADTIYF. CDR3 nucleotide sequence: TGTGCCAGCAGCCAATCGGGCGGGTATGCGGACACCATATATTTT.

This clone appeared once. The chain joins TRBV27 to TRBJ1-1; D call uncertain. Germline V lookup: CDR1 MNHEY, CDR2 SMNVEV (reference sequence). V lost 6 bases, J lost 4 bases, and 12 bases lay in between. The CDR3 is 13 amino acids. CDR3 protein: CASSPRRVTEAFF. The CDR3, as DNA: TGTGCCAGCAGCCCTAGACGGGTCACTGAAGCTTTCTTT.

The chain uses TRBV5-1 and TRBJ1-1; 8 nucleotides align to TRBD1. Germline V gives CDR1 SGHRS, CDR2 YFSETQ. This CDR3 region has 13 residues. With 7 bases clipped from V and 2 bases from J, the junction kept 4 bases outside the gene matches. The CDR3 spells CASRQGPNTEAFF. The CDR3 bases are TGCGCCAGCCGACAGGGGCCTAACACTGAAGCTTTCTTT.

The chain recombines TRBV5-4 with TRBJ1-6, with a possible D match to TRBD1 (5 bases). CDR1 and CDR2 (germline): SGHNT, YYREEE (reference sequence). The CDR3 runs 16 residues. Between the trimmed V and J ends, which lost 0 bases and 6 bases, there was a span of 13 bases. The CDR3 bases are TGTGCCAGCAGCTTGGGAACCAGGGCCGGTAATTCACCCCTCCACTTT. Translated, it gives CASSLGTRAGNSPLHF. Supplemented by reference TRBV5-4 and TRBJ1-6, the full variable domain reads ETGVTQSPTHLIKTRGQQVTLRCSSQSGHNTVSWYQQALGQGPQFIFQYYREEENGRGNFPPRFSGLQFPNYSSELNVNALELDDSALYLCASSLGTRAGNSPLHFGNGTRLTVT.

CDR3 amino acids: CATSDGSLAKNIQYF. The CDR3 DNA follows: TGTGCCACCAGTGATGGGAGTTTAGCCAAAAACATTCAGTACTTC. The chain carries TRBV24-1 and TRBJ2-4; a possible D gene is TRBD2 (5 bases). V was clipped by 3 bases and J by 0 bases, with 8 bases between them. The CDR3 is 15 amino acids. Per the germline V gene, CDR1 is KGHDR and CDR2 is SFDVKD.

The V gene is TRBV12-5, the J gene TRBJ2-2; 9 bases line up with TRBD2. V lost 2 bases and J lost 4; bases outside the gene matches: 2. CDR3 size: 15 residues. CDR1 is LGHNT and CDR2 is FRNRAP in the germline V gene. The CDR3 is CASGLSSGGTGELFF. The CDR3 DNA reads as TGTGCTAGTGGTTTGAGTAGCGGGGGCACCGGGGAGCTGTTTTTT.

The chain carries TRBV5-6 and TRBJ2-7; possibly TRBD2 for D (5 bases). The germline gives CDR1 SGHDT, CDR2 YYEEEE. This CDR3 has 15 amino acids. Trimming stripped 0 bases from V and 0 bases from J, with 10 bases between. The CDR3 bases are TGTGCCAGCAGCTTGGACCACCGGGGCTCCTACGAGCAGTACTTC. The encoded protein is CASSLDHRGSYEQYF.

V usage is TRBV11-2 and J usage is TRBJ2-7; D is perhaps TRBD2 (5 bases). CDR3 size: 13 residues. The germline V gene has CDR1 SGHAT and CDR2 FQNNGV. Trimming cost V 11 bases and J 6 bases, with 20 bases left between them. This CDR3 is CASWGARSREQYV. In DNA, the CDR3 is TGTGCCTCCTGGGGAGCCCGGAGCCGCGAGCAGTACGTC.

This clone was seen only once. The CDR3 loop reads CASSQQGYQPQHF. CDR3 DNA: TGTGCCAGCAGCCAACAGGGGTATCAGCCCCAGCATTTT. The V call is TRBV4-2, the J call TRBJ1-5, with a tentative D call TRBD1 (6 bases). Trimming removed 2 bases at V and 5 bases at J, with 7 bases between. Germline loops: CDR1 LGHNA, CDR2 YNFKEQ. The CDR3 runs to 13 residues.

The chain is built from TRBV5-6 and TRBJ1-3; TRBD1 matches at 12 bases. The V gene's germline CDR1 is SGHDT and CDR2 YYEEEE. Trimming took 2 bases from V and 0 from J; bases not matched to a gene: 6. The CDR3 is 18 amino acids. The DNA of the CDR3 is TGTGCCAGCAGCTTCGGGACAGGGGGCCGTTTCTCTGGAAACACCATATATTTT. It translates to CASSFGTGGRFSGNTIYF.

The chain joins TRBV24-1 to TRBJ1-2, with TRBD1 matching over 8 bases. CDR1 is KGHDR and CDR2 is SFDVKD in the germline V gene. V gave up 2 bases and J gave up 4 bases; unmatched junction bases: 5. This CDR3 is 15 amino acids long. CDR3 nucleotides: TGTGCCACCAGTGATTGGGACGGGACAGGCTATGGCTACACCTTC. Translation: CATSDWDGTGYGYTF.

The chain's CDR3 is CASSLLDRGLGGELFF. CDR3 bases: TGTGCCAGCAGTTTACTGGACAGGGGGCTAGGCGGGGAGCTGTTTTTT. The V and J genes are TRBV28 and TRBJ2-2; 11 bases line up with TRBD1. Germline lookup yields CDR1 MDHEN and CDR2 SYDVKM. V gave up 2 bases and J gave up 7 bases; unmatched junction bases: 6. The CDR3 is 16 residues long.

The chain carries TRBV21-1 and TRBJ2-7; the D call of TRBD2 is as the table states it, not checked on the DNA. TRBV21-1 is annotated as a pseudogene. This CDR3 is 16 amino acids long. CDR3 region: CASSKGKRGASYEQYV. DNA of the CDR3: TGTGCCAGCAGCAAAGGGAAACGAGGCGCCTCCTACGAGCAGTACGTC.

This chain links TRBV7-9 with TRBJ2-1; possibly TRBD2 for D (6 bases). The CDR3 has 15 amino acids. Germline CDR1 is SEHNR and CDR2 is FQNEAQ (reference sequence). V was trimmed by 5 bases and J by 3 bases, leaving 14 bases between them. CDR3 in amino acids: CASSPSSAHYNEQFF. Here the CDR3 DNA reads TGTGCCAGCAGCCCATCTAGCGCCCACTACAATGAGCAGTTCTTC.

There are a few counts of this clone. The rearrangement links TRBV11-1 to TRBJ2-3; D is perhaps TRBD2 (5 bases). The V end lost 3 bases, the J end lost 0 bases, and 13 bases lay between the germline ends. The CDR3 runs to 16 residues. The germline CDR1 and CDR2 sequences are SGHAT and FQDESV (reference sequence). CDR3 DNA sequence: TGTGCCAGCAGCTTCCGGCCTAGCCCTAGCACAGATACGCAGTATTTT. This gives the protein CASSFRPSPSTDTQYF.

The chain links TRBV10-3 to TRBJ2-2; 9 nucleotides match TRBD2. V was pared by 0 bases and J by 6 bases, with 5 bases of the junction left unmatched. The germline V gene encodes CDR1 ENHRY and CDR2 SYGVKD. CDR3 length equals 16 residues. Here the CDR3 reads CAISESASGAPGELFF. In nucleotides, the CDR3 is TGTGCCATCAGTGAGTCGGCTAGCGGGGCCCCCGGGGAGCTGTTTTTT.

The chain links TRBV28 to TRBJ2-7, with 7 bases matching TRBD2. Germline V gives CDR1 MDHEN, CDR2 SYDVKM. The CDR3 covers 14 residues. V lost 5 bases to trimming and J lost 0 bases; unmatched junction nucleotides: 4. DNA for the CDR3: TGTGCCAGCAGTCTCAGCGGGGTCTCCTACGAGCAGTACTTC. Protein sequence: CASSLSGVSYEQYF.

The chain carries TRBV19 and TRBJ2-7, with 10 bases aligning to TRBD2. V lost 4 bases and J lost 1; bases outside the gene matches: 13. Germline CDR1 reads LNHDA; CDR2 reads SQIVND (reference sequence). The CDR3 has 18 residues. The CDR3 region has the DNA TGTGCCAGTAGTAAGGGACTAGCGCGACCCAAAATATCCTACGAGCAGTACGTC. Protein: CASSKGLARPKISYEQYV.

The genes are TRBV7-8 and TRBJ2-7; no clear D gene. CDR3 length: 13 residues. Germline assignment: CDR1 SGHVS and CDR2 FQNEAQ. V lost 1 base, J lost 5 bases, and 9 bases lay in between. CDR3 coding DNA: TGTGCCAGCAGCTTAGATGGGCGCGACGAGCAGTACGTC. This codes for CASSLDGRDEQYV.

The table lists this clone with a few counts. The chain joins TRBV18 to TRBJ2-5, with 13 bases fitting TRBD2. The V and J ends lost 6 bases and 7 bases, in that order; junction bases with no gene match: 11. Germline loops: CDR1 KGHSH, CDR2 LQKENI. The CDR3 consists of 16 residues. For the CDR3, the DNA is TGTGCCAGCTCTCCAGGGACTAGCGGGGATGGAGCGACCCAGTACTTC. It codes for CASSPGTSGDGATQYF.

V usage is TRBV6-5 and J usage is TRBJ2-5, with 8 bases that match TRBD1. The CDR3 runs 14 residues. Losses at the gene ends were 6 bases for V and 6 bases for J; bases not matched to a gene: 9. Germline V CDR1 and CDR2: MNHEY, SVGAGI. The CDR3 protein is CASRGQGALKTQYF. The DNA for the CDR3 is TGTGCCAGCAGAGGGCAGGGGGCTTTGAAGACCCAGTACTTC.

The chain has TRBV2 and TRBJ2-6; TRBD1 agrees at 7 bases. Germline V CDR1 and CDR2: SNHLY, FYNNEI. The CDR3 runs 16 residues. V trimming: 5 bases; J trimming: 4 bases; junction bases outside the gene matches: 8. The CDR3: CASSRNTGVGANVLTF. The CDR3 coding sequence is TGTGCCAGCAGTAGAAACACAGGGGTAGGGGCCAACGTCCTGACTTTC.

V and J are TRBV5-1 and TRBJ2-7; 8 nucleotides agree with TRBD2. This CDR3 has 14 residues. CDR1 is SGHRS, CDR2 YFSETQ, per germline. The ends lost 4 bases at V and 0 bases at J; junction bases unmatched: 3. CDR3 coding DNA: TGCGCCAGCAGCCGCAGCGGGGGCTCCTACGAGCAGTACTTC. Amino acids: CASSRSGGSYEQYF. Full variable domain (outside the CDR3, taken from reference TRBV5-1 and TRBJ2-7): KAGVTQTPRYLIKTRGQQVTLSCSPISGHRSVSWYQQTPGQGLQFLFEYFSETQRNKGNFPGRFSGRQFSNSRSEMNVSTLELGDSALYLCASSRSGGSYEQYFGPGTRLTVT.